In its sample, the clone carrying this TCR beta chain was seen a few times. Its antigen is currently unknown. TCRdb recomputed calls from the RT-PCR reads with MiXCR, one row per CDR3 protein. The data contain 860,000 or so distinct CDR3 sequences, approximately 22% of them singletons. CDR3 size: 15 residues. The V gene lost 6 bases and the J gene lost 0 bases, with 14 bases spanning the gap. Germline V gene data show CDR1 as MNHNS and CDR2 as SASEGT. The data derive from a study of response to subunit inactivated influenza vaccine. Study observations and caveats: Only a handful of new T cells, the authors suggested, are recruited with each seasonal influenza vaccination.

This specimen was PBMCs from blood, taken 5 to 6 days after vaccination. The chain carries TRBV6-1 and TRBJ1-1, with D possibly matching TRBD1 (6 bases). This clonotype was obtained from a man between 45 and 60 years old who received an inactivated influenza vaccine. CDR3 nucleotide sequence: TGTGCCAGCAGCAAGACCGGGACACTGAACACTGAAGCTTTCTTT. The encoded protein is CASSKTGTLNTEAFF.